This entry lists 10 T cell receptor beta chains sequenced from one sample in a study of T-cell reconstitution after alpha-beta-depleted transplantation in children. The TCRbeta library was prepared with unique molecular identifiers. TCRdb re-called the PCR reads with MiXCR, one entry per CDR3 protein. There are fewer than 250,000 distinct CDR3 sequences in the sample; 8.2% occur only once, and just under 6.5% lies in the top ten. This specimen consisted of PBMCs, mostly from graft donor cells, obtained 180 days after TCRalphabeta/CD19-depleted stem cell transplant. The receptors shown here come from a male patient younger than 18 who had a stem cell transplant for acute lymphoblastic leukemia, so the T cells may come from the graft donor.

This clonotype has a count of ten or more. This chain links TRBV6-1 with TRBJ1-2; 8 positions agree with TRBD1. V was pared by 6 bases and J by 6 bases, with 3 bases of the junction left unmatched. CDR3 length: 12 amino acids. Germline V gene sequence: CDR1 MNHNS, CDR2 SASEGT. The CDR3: CASRADRDGYTF. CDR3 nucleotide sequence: TGTGCCAGCAGAGCGGACAGGGATGGCTACACCTTC.

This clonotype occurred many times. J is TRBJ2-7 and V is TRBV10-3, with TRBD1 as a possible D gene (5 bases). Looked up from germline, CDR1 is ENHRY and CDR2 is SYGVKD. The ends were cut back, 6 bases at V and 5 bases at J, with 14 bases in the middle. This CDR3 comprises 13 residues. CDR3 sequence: CAIRGLTVDEQYF. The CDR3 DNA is TGTGCCATCAGGGGATTGACAGTAGACGAGCAGTACTTC.

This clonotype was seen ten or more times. The CDR3 loop reads CAISESIVEQFF. In DNA, the CDR3 is TGTGCCATCAGTGAGTCGATCGTTGAGCAGTTCTTC. J is TRBJ2-1 and V is TRBV10-3; D remains ambiguous. Trimming took off 0 bases at V and 9 bases at J, with 6 bases between the two ends. The CDR3 sequence is 12 residues long. CDR1 is ENHRY and CDR2 is SYGVKD in the germline V gene.

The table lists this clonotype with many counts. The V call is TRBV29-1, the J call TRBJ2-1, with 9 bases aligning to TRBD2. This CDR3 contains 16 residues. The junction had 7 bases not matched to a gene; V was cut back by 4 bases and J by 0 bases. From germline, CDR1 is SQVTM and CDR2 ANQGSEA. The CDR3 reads CSVVLAGRSSYNEQFF. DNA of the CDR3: TGCAGCGTTGTCCTAGCGGGACGGAGCTCCTACAATGAGCAGTTCTTC.

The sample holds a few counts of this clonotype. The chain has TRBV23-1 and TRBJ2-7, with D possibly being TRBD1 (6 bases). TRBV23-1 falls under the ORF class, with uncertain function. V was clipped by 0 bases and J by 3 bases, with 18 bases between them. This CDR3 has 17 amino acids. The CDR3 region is CASSQSGQQGRNYEQYF. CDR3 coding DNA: TGCGCCAGCAGTCAATCGGGGCAACAGGGCAGGAACTACGAGCAGTACTTC.

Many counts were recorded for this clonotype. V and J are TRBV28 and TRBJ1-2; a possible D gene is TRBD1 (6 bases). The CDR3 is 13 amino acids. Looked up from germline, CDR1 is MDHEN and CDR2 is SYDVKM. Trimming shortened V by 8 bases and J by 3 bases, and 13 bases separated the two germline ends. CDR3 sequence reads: CASGHRVHYGYTF. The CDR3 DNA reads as TGTGCCAGCGGCCACAGGGTTCACTATGGCTACACCTTC.

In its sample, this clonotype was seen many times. CDR3 sequence: CATSLRDGEQFF. Written as DNA, the CDR3 is TGTGCCACCAGCTTACGCGACGGTGAGCAGTTCTTC. V usage is TRBV15 and J usage is TRBJ2-1, with D uncertain. CDR1 is LNHNV, CDR2 YYDKDF, per germline (reference sequence). The CDR3 totals 12 residues. V was shortened by 5 bases and J by 9 bases, with 11 bases between the two germline ends.

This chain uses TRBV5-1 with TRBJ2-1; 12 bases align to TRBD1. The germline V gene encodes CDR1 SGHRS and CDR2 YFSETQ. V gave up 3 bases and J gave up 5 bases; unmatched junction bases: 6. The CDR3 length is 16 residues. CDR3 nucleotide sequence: TGCGCCAGCAGCTGGGGGACAGGGGGCAGGAACAATGAGCAGTTCTTC. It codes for CASSWGTGGRNNEQFF. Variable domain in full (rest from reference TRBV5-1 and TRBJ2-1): KAGVTQTPRYLIKTRGQQVTLSCSPISGHRSVSWYQQTPGQGLQFLFEYFSETQRNKGNFPGRFSGRQFSNSRSEMNVSTLELGDSALYLCASSWGTGGRNNEQFFGPGTRLTVL.

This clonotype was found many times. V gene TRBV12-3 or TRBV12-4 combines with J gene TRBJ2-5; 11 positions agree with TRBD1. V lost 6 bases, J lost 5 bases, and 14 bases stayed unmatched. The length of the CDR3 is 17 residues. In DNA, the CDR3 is TGTGCCAGCAGCCCCGGGACAGGGGGGATTTTTGGGGAGACCCAGTACTTC. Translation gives CASSPGTGGIFGETQYF.

CDR3 in amino acids: CASSQRVSTYEQYF. The CDR3 DNA reads TGTGCCAGCAGCCAAAGGGTCAGCACCTACGAGCAGTACTTC. The chain combines TRBV3-1 with TRBJ2-7, with no clear D. Germline CDR1 is LGHDT and CDR2 is YNNKEL (reference sequence). The CDR3 runs 14 residues. V was cut by 2 bases and J by 2 bases, with 10 bases left in between.